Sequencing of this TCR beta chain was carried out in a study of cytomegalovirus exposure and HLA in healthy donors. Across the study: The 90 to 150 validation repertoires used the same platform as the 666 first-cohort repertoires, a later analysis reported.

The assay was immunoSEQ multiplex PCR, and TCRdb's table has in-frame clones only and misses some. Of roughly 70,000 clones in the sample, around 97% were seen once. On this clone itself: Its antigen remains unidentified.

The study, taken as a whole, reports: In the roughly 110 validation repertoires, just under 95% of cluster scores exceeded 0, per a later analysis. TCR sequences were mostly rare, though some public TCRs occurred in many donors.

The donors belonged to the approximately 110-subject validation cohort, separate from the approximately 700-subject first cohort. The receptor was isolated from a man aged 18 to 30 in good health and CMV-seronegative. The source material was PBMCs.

For the CDR3, the DNA is TGTGCCAGTAGTATAGGACAGACCCGTTCCTACGAGCAGTACTTC. It encodes CASSIGQTRSYEQYF. The chain links TRBV19 to TRBJ2-7, with D possibly TRBD1 on 5 matching bases. The CDR3 has 15 residues. V shed 1 base and J shed 1 base, with 11 bases lying between them. Per germline, CDR1 LNHDA and CDR2 SQIVND (reference sequence).